Below, 26 T cell receptor beta chains from the same sample are listed, as sequenced in a study of shared clonotypes between healthy human individuals. Method: immunoSEQ multiplex PCR; TCRdb's copy keeps in-frame clones and lacks some. In the table there are more than 2,000,000 clones, around 94% of which are singletons. Sequencing was performed on naive CD4+ T cells sorted from blood. Subset denoted: CD45RA+ positively selected. The receptors here all came from a man younger than 35 in good health.

The chain has TRBV18 and TRBJ2-3, with 14 positions matching TRBD2. In germline, CDR1 is KGHSH, CDR2 LQKENI. This CDR3 is built from 18 residues. The trim removed 6 bases at V and 2 bases at J, leaving 10 bases unmatched. The DNA of the CDR3 is TGTGCCAGCTCCCGTGGACTAGCGGGGGGCCACTTCACAGATACGCAGTATTTT. Protein product: CASSRGLAGGHFTDTQYF.

The genes are TRBV7-9 and TRBJ1-5, with D perhaps TRBD1 (5 bases). V was clipped by 5 bases and J by 7 bases, with 18 bases between them. Germline CDR1 reads SEHNR; CDR2 reads FQNEAQ (reference sequence). This CDR3 region has 15 residues. The chain's CDR3 is CASSGTPGNGQPQHF. CDR3 DNA sequence: TGTGCCAGCAGCGGAACCCCAGGGAACGGCCAGCCCCAGCATTTT.

In its sample, this clone was seen once. The CDR3 loop is CASSLGTGWGQPQHF. In DNA, the CDR3 is TGCGCCAGCAGCTTGGGTACAGGGTGGGGTCAGCCCCAGCATTTT. This chain joins TRBV5-1 and TRBJ1-5, with a weak D call TRBD1 (6 bases). Germline lookup yields CDR1 SGHRS and CDR2 YFSETQ. V was clipped by 0 bases and J by 6 bases, with 13 bases between them. CDR3 length equals 15 residues.

V usage is TRBV30 and J usage is TRBJ1-4; no firm D call. CDR3 size: 15 residues. V lost 5 bases to trimming and J lost 2 bases, with 15 bases between them. Germline assignment: CDR1 GTSNPN and CDR2 SVGIG (reference sequence). The CDR3 sequence is CAWSNLPQTNEKLFF. For the CDR3, the DNA is TGTGCCTGGTCGAACCTTCCACAGACTAATGAAAAACTGTTTTTT.

This clone was picked up one time. Other DNA sequences in this specimen translate into the identical CDR3. The chain recombines TRBV5-1 with TRBJ2-2; D remains unclear. The CDR3 loop spans 15 amino acids. Trimming pared 0 bases from V and 0 bases from J, leaving 6 bases between. Per germline, CDR1 SGHRS and CDR2 YFSETQ. CDR3 bases: TGCGCCAGCAGCTTGGAGCGCCCGAACACCGGGGAGCTGTTTTTT. It yields the protein CASSLERPNTGELFF.

The chain links TRBV5-6 to TRBJ2-2, with a weak D call TRBD2 (7 bases). The CDR3 loop spans 16 amino acids. Trimming removed 2 bases at V and 0 bases at J, with 11 bases between. Germline V gene data show CDR1 as SGHDT and CDR2 as YYEEEE. CDR3 sequence: CASSFRGAANTGELFF. The CDR3 nucleotides read TGTGCCAGCAGCTTCCGGGGGGCGGCGAACACCGGGGAGCTGTTTTTT.

The CDR3 sequence is CASSRRGGAGTDTQYF. CDR3 DNA sequence: TGCGCCAGCAGTCGAAGAGGGGGGGCGGGCACAGATACGCAGTATTTT. This chain uses TRBV23-1 with TRBJ2-3; TRBD2 might be the D (7 bases). TRBV23-1 is reported as an ORF; its role is uncertain. The CDR3 extends over 16 amino acids. With 4 bases removed from V and 1 base from J, the gap between germline ends came to 15 bases.

This clone has only one observation. The chain joins TRBV5-1 to TRBJ2-2; 7 positions agree with TRBD1. The CDR3 totals 17 residues. V lost 2 bases and J lost 0; bases outside the gene matches: 7. Germline CDR1 and CDR2: SGHRS and YFSETQ. The CDR3 is CASSFNRDRTNTGELFF. DNA for the CDR3: TGCGCCAGCAGCTTTAACCGGGACAGAACGAACACCGGGGAGCTGTTTTTT.

The rearrangement uses TRBV30 and TRBJ2-1, with D possibly matching TRBD1 (5 bases). This CDR3 has 14 residues. CDR1 is GTSNPN and CDR2 is SVGIG in the germline V gene (reference sequence). The V gene lost 2 bases and the J gene lost 4 bases, with 12 bases spanning the gap. The CDR3 here is CAWSRGGYYNEQFF. The DNA for the CDR3 is TGTGCCTGGAGTAGGGGTGGTTATTACAATGAGCAGTTCTTC.

On this clone: The same CDR3 can be traced to other DNA sequences in this sample. The rearrangement uses TRBV5-4 and TRBJ2-3; TRBD1 matches 7 bases. Germline CDR1 and CDR2: SGHNT and YYREEE (reference sequence). This CDR3 spans 14 amino acids. V lost 0 bases to trimming and J lost 3 bases; unmatched junction nucleotides: 1. CDR3 amino acids: CASSLAGGTDTQYF. The CDR3 bases are TGTGCCAGCAGCTTGGCAGGGGGAACAGATACGCAGTATTTT.

Of note for this clone: Other DNA variants within this sample encode the same CDR3. This chain joins TRBV18 and TRBJ2-7; TRBD2 is a possible D gene (7 bases). V was cut by 1 base and J by 5 bases, with 9 bases left in between. CDR3 length: 13 residues. Germline V gene lookup returns CDR1 KGHSH and CDR2 LQKENI. The CDR3 protein is CASSPRGGNEQYF. The CDR3 DNA reads as TGTGCCAGCTCACCACGCGGGGGCAACGAGCAGTACTTC.

The J gene is TRBJ1-4, the V gene TRBV5-1, with D hard to call. CDR1 is SGHRS, CDR2 YFSETQ, per germline. V gave up 3 bases and J gave up 0 bases, with 9 bases separating them. The CDR3 is made up of 15 amino acids. CDR3 protein: CASSYDIATNEKLFF. In DNA form, the CDR3 reads TGCGCCAGCAGCTACGACATCGCAACTAATGAAAAACTGTTTTTT.

The genes are TRBV19 and TRBJ1-4, with TRBD1 matching 8 bases. Germline CDR1 reads LNHDA; CDR2 reads SQIVND (reference sequence). V lost 4 bases to trimming and J lost 6 bases; unmatched junction nucleotides: 4. The length of the CDR3 is 14 residues. CDR3 loop: CASSNHRGDEKLFF. CDR3 nucleotides: TGTGCCAGTAGTAACCACAGGGGGGATGAAAAACTGTTTTTT.

V gene TRBV19 combines with J gene TRBJ2-7; D remains ambiguous. This CDR3 is built from 15 residues. V lost 2 bases, J lost 2 bases, and 13 bases lay in between. CDR1 and CDR2 (germline): LNHDA, SQIVND (reference sequence). This CDR3 reads CASSIMSGKAYEQYF. CDR3 in DNA: TGTGCCAGTAGTATAATGTCGGGTAAAGCCTACGAGCAGTACTTC.

J is TRBJ2-5 and V is TRBV4-1; D is unresolved. The DNA end favors TRBJ2-7, so the J call may be wrong. The CDR3 has 14 amino acids. The germline V gene has CDR1 MGHRA and CDR2 YSYEKL. CDR3 sequence: CASSQDVSTYEQYF. The CDR3 nucleotides are TGCGCCAGCAGCCAGGATGTCTCCACCTACGAGCAGTACTTC.

The genes are TRBV5-1 and TRBJ2-7, with D perhaps given as TRBD1 or TRBD2 (6 bases each). CDR3 size: 14 residues. Trimming cost V 6 bases and J 6 bases, with 19 bases left between them. The germline gives CDR1 SGHRS, CDR2 YFSETQ. This chain's CDR3 is CASNDRGRPGEQYF. CDR3 coding DNA: TGCGCCAGCAACGACCGGGGGCGCCCCGGCGAGCAGTACTTC. Combining the CDR3 with reference TRBV5-1 and TRBJ2-7 gives the whole variable domain KAGVTQTPRYLIKTRGQQVTLSCSPISGHRSVSWYQQTPGQGLQFLFEYFSETQRNKGNFPGRFSGRQFSNSRSEMNVSTLELGDSALYLCASNDRGRPGEQYFGPGTRLTVT.

The V gene is TRBV18, the J gene TRBJ2-3; D remains ambiguous. The germline CDR1 and CDR2 sequences are KGHSH and LQKENI. CDR3 length equals 13 residues. Trimming removed 6 bases at V and 2 bases at J, with 9 bases between. The DNA of the CDR3 is TGTGCCAGCTCTTCCTTTGACACAGATACGCAGTATTTT. It encodes CASSSFDTDTQYF.

The gene calls are TRBV4-1 and TRBJ1-1; D possibly corresponds to TRBD1 (6 bases). Looked up from germline, CDR1 is MGHRA and CDR2 is YSYEKL. The germline V and J ends were trimmed by 4 bases and 0 bases, with 18 bases remaining between them. The CDR3 spans 17 residues. CDR3 sequence (DNA): TGCGCCAGCAGCCCTTCCTTGGGACACGGGGTGAACACTGAAGCTTTCTTT. Encoded protein: CASSPSLGHGVNTEAFF.

V usage is TRBV11-2 and J usage is TRBJ1-4; D is perhaps TRBD1 (6 bases). Trimming cost V 5 bases and J 2 bases, with 15 bases left between them. Germline V CDR1 and CDR2: SGHAT, FQNNGV. This CDR3 has 16 residues. This CDR3 reads CASSRTRTATNEKLFF. Here the CDR3 DNA reads TGTGCCAGCAGCAGAACCCGGACAGCCACTAATGAAAAACTGTTTTTT.

The chain recombines TRBV7-2 with TRBJ2-3; 9 bases align to TRBD2. Germline values: CDR1 SGHTA, CDR2 FQGNSA. With V trimmed by 3 bases and J by 5 bases, 6 bases remained unmatched. The CDR3 runs to 15 residues. The CDR3 sequence: CASSFRGRAGDTQYF. Written as DNA, the CDR3 is TGTGCCAGCAGCTTTCGCGGGAGGGCAGGAGATACGCAGTATTTT.

This chain uses TRBV11-2 with TRBJ2-7, with 15 bases matching TRBD2. V lost 2 bases to trimming and J lost 6 bases; unmatched junction nucleotides: 14. CDR1 SGHAT and CDR2 FQNNGV come from the germline V gene. This CDR3 has 19 amino acids. Here the CDR3 DNA reads TGTGCCAGCAGCTTATGGCCTACCTCGGGACTAGCGGGAGGAAGCGAGCAGTACTTC. Translating it yields CASSLWPTSGLAGGSEQYF. The whole variable domain, filled in from reference TRBV11-2 and TRBJ2-7, reads EAGVAQSPRYKIIEKRQSVAFWCNPISGHATLYWYQQILGQGPKLLIQFQNNGVVDDSQLPKDRFSAERLKGVDSTLKIQPAKLEDSAVYLCASSLWPTSGLAGGSEQYFGPGTRLTVT.

The rearrangement links TRBV4-1 to TRBJ1-4; 9 bases are shared with TRBD1. CDR1 is MGHRA, CDR2 YSYEKL, per germline. The CDR3 extends over 16 amino acids. V shed 0 bases and J 8 bases; nucleotides not matched to a gene: 7. CDR3 protein: CASSQDQWDREEKLFF. The CDR3 bases are TGCGCCAGCAGCCAAGATCAATGGGACAGGGAGGAAAAACTGTTTTTT.

The CDR3 protein is CASSPDRGFEKLFF. In DNA, the CDR3 is TGTGCCAGCAGCCCGGACAGGGGCTTTGAAAAACTGTTTTTT. The chain combines TRBV7-2 with TRBJ1-4, with 9 bases identical to TRBD1. This CDR3 region has 14 residues. Germline CDR1 SGHTA, CDR2 FQGNSA. Losses at the gene ends were 5 bases for V and 7 bases for J; bases not matched to a gene: 5.

Turning to this clone: Other DNA sequences in the sample encode the same CDR3. The chain recombines TRBV7-9 with TRBJ2-1; perhaps TRBD1 as D (5 bases). Germline V gene data show CDR1 as SEHNR and CDR2 as FQNEAQ (reference sequence). The V end lost 5 bases, the J end lost 9 bases, and 8 bases lay between the germline ends. This CDR3 has 11 amino acids. The CDR3 reads CASSPRGEQFF. DNA for the CDR3: TGTGCCAGCAGCCCAAGGGGTGAGCAGTTCTTC.

The rearrangement uses TRBV20-1 and TRBJ2-1; D unresolved. Per germline, CDR1 DFQATT and CDR2 SNEGSKA (reference sequence). Trimming took off 8 bases at V and 15 bases at J, with 11 bases between the two ends. This CDR3 has 8 amino acids. This CDR3 reads CSPGDPFF. The CDR3 DNA reads as TGCAGTCCTGGGGATCCGTTCTTC.

This clone was observed once. The V and J genes are TRBV5-1 and TRBJ2-6; no clear D. Germline CDR1 is SGHRS and CDR2 is YFSETQ. CDR3 length equals 13 residues. Trimming stripped 2 bases from V and 2 bases from J, with 2 bases between. CDR3 loop: CASSFAGANVLTF. Written as DNA, the CDR3 is TGCGCCAGCAGCTTCGCTGGGGCCAACGTCCTGACTTTC. Full variable domain (missing parts from reference TRBV5-1 and TRBJ2-6): KAGVTQTPRYLIKTRGQQVTLSCSPISGHRSVSWYQQTPGQGLQFLFEYFSETQRNKGNFPGRFSGRQFSNSRSEMNVSTLELGDSALYLCASSFAGANVLTFGAGSRLTVL.